What follows are 27 T cell receptor beta chains derived from one specimen sequenced in a study of regulatory T cells in long-lasting Graves disease. Time point specified: newly diagnosed GD, antithyroid drugs for less than 3 months. From RNA extracted from PBMCs, the TCR library was made. iRepertoire HTBI primers and Arm-PCR of CDR3 regions built TCR beta libraries. Using its own MiXCR run on the multiplex PCR reads, TCRdb lists one record per CDR3 protein. Among about 440,000 distinct CDR3 sequences listed, around 17% were seen once. These data were likewise used in another study, on T cells in Graves' hyperthyroidism and ophthalmopathy.

Sequencing used peripheral blood mononuclear cells (PBMCs), obtained at new diagnosis, from a patient treated with antithyroid drugs. These receptors were obtained from a woman under 30 with Graves disease.

This clonotype was detected ten times or more. The chain recombines TRBV7-8 with TRBJ1-2, with 10 bases fitting TRBD1. The CDR3 spans 14 residues. V was pared by 1 base and J by 6 bases, with 2 bases of the junction left unmatched. Germline CDR1 is SGHVS and CDR2 is FQNEAQ. CDR3 nucleotide sequence: TGTGCCAGCAGCTTAGTGACAGGGGGCCATGGCTACACCTTC. It specifies CASSLVTGGHGYTF.

Written as DNA, the CDR3 is TGTGCCTGGAGTATAGGTGCCGGGGAGCTGTTTTTT. This encodes CAWSIGAGELFF. The chain combines TRBV30 with TRBJ2-2; D unresolved. This CDR3 spans 12 amino acids. Trimming removed 2 bases from V and 6 bases from J, with 7 bases in between. Germline V gene lookup returns CDR1 GTSNPN and CDR2 SVGIG (reference sequence).

CDR3 region: CASSPEGRGYEQYF. CDR3 nucleotide sequence: TGTGCCAGCAGCCCCGAAGGTCGGGGCTACGAGCAGTACTTC. The J gene is TRBJ2-7, the V gene TRBV9, with D perhaps matching TRBD2 (5 bases). The germline V gene has CDR1 SGDLS and CDR2 YYNGEE. The CDR3 is 14 residues long. V shed 4 bases and J shed 3 bases, with 14 bases lying between them.

This clonotype was found many times. CDR3 DNA: TGTGCCAGCTCACTTCAGCGGGAGGTAAACGAGCAGTACTTC. This gives the protein CASSLQREVNEQYF. The chain is built from TRBV18 and TRBJ2-7, with TRBD2 identical over 9 bases. The V segment lost 4 bases and the J segment 5 bases; nucleotides outside the gene matches: 6. CDR1 is KGHSH, CDR2 LQKENI, per germline. The CDR3 runs to 14 residues.

The chain carries TRBV7-9 and TRBJ2-3; either TRBD1 or TRBD2 may supply D (6 bases each). CDR3 length: 16 amino acids. Germline V CDR1 and CDR2: SEHNR, FQNEAQ (reference sequence). V lost 4 bases and J 1 base, leaving 15 bases between the germline ends. The DNA for the CDR3 is TGTGCCAGCAGCTCCGGGGGCAGGATAGGCACAGATACGCAGTATTTT. This sequence encodes CASSSGGRIGTDTQYF.

Only a few counts were recorded for this clonotype. This chain links TRBV27 with TRBJ2-2; D remains unclear. CDR3 length: 14 residues. Germline-derived CDR1 and CDR2 are MNHEY and SMNVEV (reference sequence). V was pared by 6 bases and J by 5 bases, with 13 bases between. The CDR3 DNA reads TGTGCCAGCAGCCCGGAAGGCTGGACCGGGGAGCTGTTTTTT. Residues: CASSPEGWTGELFF.

The J gene is TRBJ1-6, the V gene TRBV6-9; D is perhaps TRBD1 (5 bases). With 3 bases removed from V and 10 bases from J, the gap between germline ends came to 16 bases. This CDR3 spans 15 amino acids. In germline, CDR1 is MNHGY, CDR2 SVAAGI. Written as DNA, the CDR3 is TGTGCCAGCAGTTACGGGACGGACTTAGGATCACCCCTCCACTTT. It codes for CASSYGTDLGSPLHF.

This clonotype was detected many times. The chain joins TRBV6-2 or TRBV6-3 to TRBJ2-7, with D tentatively TRBD2 (6 bases). The CDR3 has 15 amino acids. CDR1 and CDR2 from the germline V gene are MNHEY and SVGEGT. V dropped 5 bases and J dropped 4 bases, with 18 bases sitting between them. The CDR3 loop is CASSEGEVGPYEQYF. CDR3 DNA: TGTGCCAGCAGTGAAGGGGAGGTCGGTCCTTACGAGCAGTACTTC.

This clonotype was observed at least ten times. The chain recombines TRBV5-1 with TRBJ2-1, with TRBD2 matching 7 bases. Germline trimming cut 1 base from V and 5 bases from J; bases unmatched to any gene: 6. This CDR3 comprises 15 residues. Germline CDR1 reads SGHRS; CDR2 reads YFSETQ. The CDR3 DNA sequence: TGCGCCAGCAGCTTGCCAGCTAGCGGTAACAATGAGCAGTTCTTC. Encoded protein: CASSLPASGNNEQFF. Full variable domain (missing parts from reference TRBV5-1 and TRBJ2-1): KAGVTQTPRYLIKTRGQQVTLSCSPISGHRSVSWYQQTPGQGLQFLFEYFSETQRNKGNFPGRFSGRQFSNSRSEMNVSTLELGDSALYLCASSLPASGNNEQFFGPGTRLTVL.

This chain joins TRBV5-1 and TRBJ2-3; the D gene is possibly TRBD2 (5 bases). The germline V and J ends were trimmed by 6 bases and 2 bases, with 10 bases remaining between them. Per the germline V gene, CDR1 is SGHRS and CDR2 is YFSETQ. This CDR3 has 13 residues. DNA for the CDR3: TGCGCCAGCACGGGAAACTACACAGATACGCAGTATTTT. Amino acid sequence: CASTGNYTDTQYF.

The gene calls are TRBV6-5 and TRBJ2-2; 8 positions agree with TRBD2. V dropped 2 bases and J dropped 3; count of bases not matched to a gene: 2. CDR3 length equals 15 residues. Germline values: CDR1 MNHEY, CDR2 SVGAGI. The CDR3 sequence is CASSYEAGDTGELFF. The CDR3 nucleotides read TGTGCCAGCAGTTACGAAGCGGGAGACACCGGGGAGCTGTTTTTT.

Notes on this clonotype: It is likely a read error: a sequence one base away is far more abundant. The rearrangement uses TRBV7-2 and TRBJ2-1; 8 nucleotides match TRBD2. The J call is uncertain, as TRBJ2-3 better fits the DNA end. CDR1 and CDR2 (germline): SGHTA, FQGNSA. The CDR3 contains 17 residues. CDR3 amino acids: CASSLRPPGTRADKQYF. CDR3 nucleotides: TGTGCCAGCAGCTTAAGGCCACCCGGGACTAGGGCAGATAAGCAGTATTTT.

This clonotype was seen a few times. The chain carries TRBV15 and TRBJ2-1, with 10 bases lining up with TRBD2. The CDR3 runs to 12 residues. J was trimmed by 14 bases and V by 0 bases; bases with no gene match: 1. From germline, CDR1 is LNHNV and CDR2 YYDKDF (reference sequence). The CDR3 loop reads CATSREAGGKFF. The CDR3 coding sequence is TGTGCCACCAGCAGAGAAGCGGGAGGGAAGTTCTTC.

There are a few counts of this clonotype. The chain links TRBV20-1 to TRBJ1-4; D gene unclear. V was clipped by 3 bases and J by 7 bases, with 12 bases between them. Germline CDR1 is DFQATT and CDR2 is SNEGSKA (reference sequence). The CDR3 is 13 amino acids. The CDR3 DNA sequence: TGCAGTGCTAGTGTAGGAGATAGTGAAAAACTGTTTTTT. Protein: CSASVGDSEKLFF.

This clonotype was recorded at least ten times. The V and J genes are TRBV28 and TRBJ2-7, with TRBD2 identical over 12 bases. V gave up 5 bases and J gave up 3 bases; unmatched junction bases: 5. Looked up from germline, CDR1 is MDHEN and CDR2 is SYDVKM. This CDR3 has 15 amino acids. CDR3 coding DNA: TGTGCCAGCAGTCCTCGACTAGCGGGAGTCTACGAGCAGTACTTC. Its translation: CASSPRLAGVYEQYF.

This clonotype was picked up a small number of times. The rearrangement uses TRBV7-2 and TRBJ2-1, with D possibly being TRBD1 (6 bases). This CDR3 spans 16 amino acids. The germline CDR1 and CDR2 sequences are SGHTA and FQGNSA. The V gene lost 2 bases and the J gene lost 1 base, with 12 bases spanning the gap. The CDR3 here is CASSLQGQGSYNEQFF. CDR3 bases: TGTGCCAGCAGCTTACAGGGGCAAGGTTCCTACAATGAGCAGTTCTTC. The full variable domain, with the rest looked up from reference TRBV7-2 and TRBJ2-1, is GAGVSQSPSNKVTEKGKDVELRCDPISGHTALYWYRQSLGQGLEFLIYFQGNSAPDKSGLPSDRFSAERTGGSVSTLTIQRTQQEDSAVYLCASSLQGQGSYNEQFFGPGTRLTVL.

In this sample, this clonotype turned up a few times. This CDR3 reads CASSLWNTGELFF. As DNA, the CDR3 is TGTGCCAGCAGCCTTTGGAACACCGGGGAGCTGTTTTTT. V and J are TRBV7-3 and TRBJ2-2; no clear D gene. Germline CDR1 SGHTA, CDR2 FQGTGA. V shed 5 bases and J shed 1 base, with 5 bases lying between them. This CDR3 is 13 amino acids long.

The CDR3 nucleotides are TGTGCCAGCAGCTCGGGACTTCAAACCTACGAGCAGTACTTC. Encoded protein: CASSSGLQTYEQYF. The chain is built from TRBV11-2 and TRBJ2-7, with TRBD2 as a possible D gene (6 bases). The CDR3 covers 14 residues. The germline V gene has CDR1 SGHAT and CDR2 FQNNGV. V dropped 4 bases and J dropped 2 bases, with 12 bases sitting between them.

This clonotype was picked up many times. V and J are TRBV7-3 and TRBJ2-3, with a possible D match to TRBD2 (5 bases). Trimming removed 1 base at V and 6 bases at J, with 20 bases between. Germline CDR1 reads SGHTA; CDR2 reads FQGTGA. The CDR3 runs to 17 residues. Written as DNA, the CDR3 is TGTGCCAGCAGCTTAATCGGGAATACGCTACCCCCGGATACGCAGTATTTT. Its translation is CASSLIGNTLPPDTQYF.

This clonotype showed up many times. The genes are TRBV29-1 and TRBJ2-1, with D possibly matching TRBD2 (5 bases). Trimming took off 4 bases at V and 15 bases at J, with 19 bases between the two ends. Germline lookup yields CDR1 SQVTM and CDR2 ANQGSEA. CDR3 length: 12 residues. CDR3 loop: CSVGPSSRERFF. The CDR3 DNA follows: TGCAGCGTTGGCCCCTCTAGCCGCGAACGGTTCTTC.

This clonotype was observed at least ten times. The genes are TRBV11-2 and TRBJ1-4; D gene uncertain. The CDR3 runs to 13 residues. Germline assignment: CDR1 SGHAT and CDR2 FQNNGV. Trimming left V 6 bases short and J 0 bases short, with 5 bases between. DNA of the CDR3: TGTGCCAGCAGTCTCTCAACTAATGAAAAACTGTTTTTT. Its protein product is CASSLSTNEKLFF.

This sequence joins TRBV6-2 or TRBV6-3 and TRBJ2-5; 7 bases match TRBD2. Germline V gene data show CDR1 as MNHEY and CDR2 as SVGEGT. The CDR3 is 17 amino acids. The trim removed 0 bases at V and 2 bases at J, leaving 9 bases unmatched. Here the CDR3 DNA reads TGTGCCAGCAGTTACTCCCTAGGGAGGGGAGGACAAGAGACCCAGTACTTC. Amino acid sequence: CASSYSLGRGGQETQYF.

There are a few counts of this clonotype. The rearrangement links TRBV9 to TRBJ2-7; 11 bases align to TRBD1. V was pared by 4 bases and J by 4 bases, with 7 bases of the junction left unmatched. The CDR3 has 15 amino acids. Germline assignment: CDR1 SGDLS and CDR2 YYNGEE. The chain's CDR3 is CASSPRTGGGYEQYF. The DNA of the CDR3 is TGTGCCAGCAGCCCCCGGACAGGGGGCGGGTACGAGCAGTACTTC. Looking up the rest from reference TRBV9 and TRBJ2-7 gives the full variable domain: DSGVTQTPKHLITATGQRVTLRCSPRSGDLSVYWYQQSLDQGLQFLIQYYNGEERAKGNILERFSAQQFPDLHSELNLSSLELGDSALYFCASSPRTGGGYEQYFGPGTRLTVT.

The chain employs TRBV9 and TRBJ1-6, with 9 nucleotides matching TRBD1. Germline V gene lookup returns CDR1 SGDLS and CDR2 YYNGEE. The length of the CDR3 is 15 residues. Trimming took 0 bases from V and 6 from J; bases not matched to a gene: 1. The CDR3: CASSVGTGANSPLHF. CDR3 bases: TGTGCCAGCAGCGTAGGGACAGGGGCTAATTCACCCCTCCACTTT. Filled out from reference TRBV9 and TRBJ1-6, the complete variable domain reads DSGVTQTPKHLITATGQRVTLRCSPRSGDLSVYWYQQSLDQGLQFLIQYYNGEERAKGNILERFSAQQFPDLHSELNLSSLELGDSALYFCASSVGTGANSPLHFGNGTRLTVT.

This clonotype appeared a few times. The DNA of the CDR3 is TGTGCCAGCAGCCACGCATACCCGGACAGGGGTGAGACCCAGTACTTC. It is translated as CASSHAYPDRGETQYF. V is TRBV13 and J is TRBJ2-5; 9 bases are shared with TRBD1. The germline gives CDR1 PRHDT, CDR2 FYEKMQ (reference sequence). The trim removed 5 bases at V and 5 bases at J, leaving 12 bases unmatched. This CDR3 comprises 16 residues.

As concerns this clonotype: A much larger clone lies a single base off, so this may be a read error. The DNA is left out, because the CDR3 cannot be placed on it with certainty; the CDR3 is given as TCRdb lists it. The chain combines TRBV6-2 or TRBV6-3 with TRBJ1-2; TRBD1, the table's D call, was not compared with the DNA. The germline CDR1 and CDR2 sequences are MNHEY and SVGEGT. The CDR3 is 15 amino acids long, termini counted. Here the CDR3 reads CASGWGQGAVYGCTF.

This clonotype was seen ten or more times. The J gene is TRBJ2-1, the V gene TRBV6-2 or TRBV6-3, with 8 bases aligning to TRBD1. CDR1 MNHEY and CDR2 SVGEGT come from the germline V gene. Trimming at V came to 5 bases and at J to 8 bases, leaving 14 bases not matched to a gene. The CDR3 sequence is 16 residues long. In DNA, the CDR3 is TGTGCCAGCAGTACTTACCCGGACAGGGTGTGGGATGAGCAGTTCTTC. Translating gives CASSTYPDRVWDEQFF.